The present T cell receptor (beta chain) was sequenced within a study of CD8+ T cells in alopecia areata. Study overall: Among treated patients, oral tofacitinib was administered at 5 to 10 mg twice daily. Study-level results: Compared with normal scalp, lesional scalp had higher clonality and more expanded CD8+ clones.

Specimens obtained from alopecia areata patients comprised lesional scalp punch biopsies and peripheral blood. There are a few counts of this clone. Its antigen is not known. Sequencing used cDNA as its template, made by extracting RNA and reverse transcribing it. TCRdb's copy holds only in-frame clones and misses some; the assay was immunoSEQ multiplex PCR. The data hold hundreds of thousands of clones, with roughly two thirds observed a single time. The specimen comprised CD4+ T cells sorted from blood, sampled at week 0. The clonotype originates from a human donor with alopecia areata.

The CDR3 region has the DNA TGTGCCAGCAGCCCCCGACAGGGAGGGGGCACTGAAGCTTTCTTT. Amino acids: CASSPRQGGGTEAFF. The J gene is TRBJ1-1, the V gene TRBV5-5; the match to TRBD1 covers 7 bases. The junction had 10 bases not matched to a gene; V was cut back by 4 bases and J by 4 bases. CDR3 length equals 15 residues. Germline V gene lookup returns CDR1 SGHKS and CDR2 YYEKEE (reference sequence).